This is a list of T cell receptor beta chains from one sample in a study of CD8 T cells in ankylosing spondylitis. From the 5' RACE reads, TCRdb called clonotypes with MiXCR, one entry per CDR3 protein. The profile shows 700,000 or so distinct CDR3 sequences, about 20% of them singletons. Sequencing used blood, either unsorted or a sorted T cell fraction (not recorded which). The receptors originated from a male donor with ankylosing spondylitis. CDR3s include the opening cysteine and the closing phenylalanine or tryptophan. Each record gives: clone size, V gene, CDR3 length, D gene, J gene, CDR3 protein, CDR3 DNA. A D gene is named only where the DNA matches it firmly. Expanded clones get a size class; other rows say once, few or many, or leave the size out.

many	TRBV12-3/TRBV12-4	13	NA	TRBJ1-6	CASSHDRDSPLHF	TGTGCCAGCAGTCACGACAGAGATTCACCCCTCCACTTT
NA	TRBV12-3/TRBV12-4	14	NA	TRBJ1-2	CASSLEGKADGYTF	TGTGCCAGCAGTTTAGAGGGTAAAGCGGATGGCTACACCTTC
few	TRBV9	15	TRBD1	TRBJ1-6	CASSVGTGYNSPLHF	TGTGCCAGCAGCGTAGGGACAGGGTATAATTCACCCCTCCACTTT
few	TRBV20-1	14	TRBD1	TRBJ2-5	CSAPAGGNQETQYF	TGCAGTGCACCTGCAGGGGGAAACCAAGAGACCCAGTACTTC
few	TRBV9	14	TRBD2	TRBJ2-7	CASTPGLAAYEQYF	TGTGCCAGCACCCCTGGACTAGCGGCCTACGAGCAGTACTTC
many	TRBV5-1	16	NA	TRBJ2-7	CASSLVAGQSSYEQYF	TGCGCCAGCAGCTTGGTTGCGGGCCAAAGCTCCTACGAGCAGTACTTC
NA	TRBV5-1	13	NA	TRBJ1-4	CASRTGGGEKLFF	TGCGCCAGTCGTACGGGAGGAGGAGAAAAACTGTTTTTT
few	TRBV10-2	14	NA	TRBJ2-5	CASRGTSKRETQYF	TGCGCCAGCAGAGGGACGTCAAAGCGGGAGACCCAGTACTTC
once	TRBV23-1	16	TRBD2	TRBJ2-1	CAEPPREGRAYNEQFF	TGCGCCGAACCCCCGCGGGAGGGCCGGGCCTACAATGAGCAGTTCTTC
NA	TRBV12-3/TRBV12-4	16	NA	TRBJ2-1	CASSFSIGLSGNEQFF	TGTGCCAGCAGTTTCTCTATTGGTTTAAGCGGCAATGAGCAGTTCTTC
NA	TRBV3-1	14	NA	TRBJ2-3	CASSQDGAPYTQYF	TGTGCCAGCAGCCAAGATGGGGCACCTTATACGCAGTATTTT
few	TRBV3-1	15	NA	TRBJ2-6	CASSQVGDGANVLTF	TGTGCCAGCAGCCAAGTAGGGGATGGGGCCAACGTCCTGACTTTC
few	TRBV12-3/TRBV12-4	13	NA	TRBJ2-1	CASSRDMYNEQFF	TGTGCCAGCAGTCGGGACATGTACAATGAGCAGTTCTTC
few	TRBV18	15	NA	TRBJ1-2	CASSPVTDSNYGYTF	TGTGCCAGCTCACCAGTGACAGACAGTAACTATGGCTACACCTTC
few	TRBV18	18	NA	TRBJ2-6	CASSPQLYDASGANVLTF	TGTGCCAGCTCACCACAATTATATGACGCCTCTGGGGCCAACGTCCTGACTTTC
NA	TRBV2	16	TRBD2	TRBJ2-7	CASSEYGSGDSYEQYF	TGTGCCAGCAGTGAATATGGTAGCGGGGACTCCTACGAGCAGTACTTC
few	TRBV5-6	14	NA	TRBJ2-1	CASSSLDNMNEQFF	TGTGCCAGCAGCTCGCTCGACAATATGAATGAGCAGTTCTTC
NA	TRBV24-1	15	NA	TRBJ2-5	CATSDPRDAGETQYF	TGTGCCACCAGTGATCCCCGGGACGCGGGAGAGACCCAGTACTTC
few	TRBV7-2	15	NA	TRBJ2-6	CASRGPYSGANVLTF	TGTGCCAGCCGGGGTCCCTACTCTGGGGCCAACGTCCTGACTTTC
NA	TRBV6-2/TRBV6-3	16	NA	TRBJ1-4	CASSYVPGRTNEKLFF	TGTGCCAGCAGTTACGTACCGGGCCGTACTAATGAAAAACTGTTTTTT
NA	TRBV12-5	16	TRBD1	TRBJ2-1	CASGLDWTGRNNEQFF	TGTGCTAGTGGTTTGGACTGGACAGGGCGGAACAATGAGCAGTTCTTC
many	TRBV29-1	13	TRBD1	TRBJ2-3	CSANRGSTDTQYF	TGCAGCGCGAACAGGGGCAGCACAGATACGCAGTATTTT
few	TRBV3-1	17	TRBD1	TRBJ2-1	CASSHSRTGLTYNEQFF	TGTGCCAGCAGCCACAGTCGGACAGGACTTACCTACAATGAGCAGTTCTTC
once	TRBV9	13	NA	TRBJ2-4	CASSVEADDIQYF	TGTGCCAGCAGCGTAGAGGCGGATGACATTCAGTACTTC
NA	TRBV7-9	15	NA	TRBJ1-5	CASSLGTATNQPQHF	TGTGCCAGCAGCTTAGGGACAGCTACCAATCAGCCCCAGCATTTT
NA	TRBV20-1	13	TRBD2	TRBJ2-5	CSASRTSEETQYF	TGCAGTGCTTCCCGGACTAGCGAGGAGACCCAGTACTTC
once	TRBV7-2	15	NA	TRBJ2-7	CASRPRVGNSYEQYF	TGTGCCAGCAGGCCCCGGGTAGGCAACTCCTACGAGCAGTACTTC
NA	TRBV19	14	NA	TRBJ2-7	CASSIGQDTYEQYF	TGTGCCAGTAGTATAGGCCAGGACACCTACGAGCAGTACTTC
NA	TRBV20-1	14	TRBD1	TRBJ2-3	CSTIRDRGTDTQYF	TGCAGTACAATCCGGGACAGGGGCACAGATACGCAGTATTTT
many	TRBV12-3/TRBV12-4	12	NA	TRBJ2-5	CASSLIWGTQYF	TGTGCCAGCAGTTTAATCTGGGGGACCCAGTACTTC
NA	TRBV5-1	15	NA	TRBJ2-2	CASSWDPTNTGELFF	TGCGCCAGCAGCTGGGACCCGACGAACACCGGGGAGCTGTTTTTT
many	TRBV9	14	NA	TRBJ1-2	CASSGDDKFGGYTF	TGTGCCAGCAGCGGGGACGACAAGTTTGGTGGCTACACCTTC
NA	TRBV27	15	TRBD2	TRBJ2-1	CASREAGGRYNEQFF	TGTGCCAGCAGGGAAGCGGGGGGGCGGTACAATGAGCAGTTCTTC
NA	TRBV3-1	17	TRBD1	TRBJ2-1	CASSPPRTGGLENEQFF	TGTGCCAGCAGCCCCCCCAGGACAGGGGGCTTAGAGAATGAGCAGTTCTTC
NA	TRBV7-4	13	NA	TRBJ2-5	CASSLFTGETQYF	TGTGCCAGCAGCTTATTTACGGGAGAGACCCAGTACTTC
NA	TRBV9	15	NA	TRBJ2-3	CASSALLGAGDTQYF	TGTGCCAGCAGCGCCCTTTTGGGAGCGGGAGATACGCAGTATTTT
many	TRBV12-3/TRBV12-4	14	TRBD1	TRBJ2-1	CASSSTGGHNEQFF	TGTGCCAGCAGTTCAACAGGGGGACACAATGAGCAGTTCTTC
NA	TRBV5-5	14	NA	TRBJ1-2	CASSSNRDWYGYTF	TGTGCCAGCAGCTCCAACAGGGATTGGTATGGCTACACCTTC
many	TRBV7-9	15	NA	TRBJ1-2	CASSLAGGAAYGYTF	TGTGCCAGCAGCTTAGCGGGCGGGGCAGCCTATGGCTACACCTTC
many	TRBV28	12	NA	TRBJ2-1	CASNQGFGEQFF	TGTGCCAGTAACCAGGGGTTCGGCGAGCAGTTCTTC
NA	TRBV9	16	NA	TRBJ2-1	CASSDGVGKGRNEQFF	TGTGCCAGCAGCGACGGGGTGGGGAAAGGGAGGAATGAGCAGTTCTTC
NA	TRBV4-3	12	NA	TRBJ1-1	CASSQDRAEAFF	TGCGCCAGCAGCCAAGACCGCGCTGAAGCTTTCTTT
NA	TRBV29-1	15	NA	TRBJ2-7	CSVEGRGIFGDEQYF	TGCAGCGTTGAAGGGAGGGGCATCTTCGGGGACGAGCAGTACTTC
few	TRBV27	13	NA	TRBJ2-7	CASSPGRAWEQYF	TGTGCCAGCAGTCCCGGACGGGCGTGGGAGCAGTACTTC
few	TRBV4-1	15	NA	TRBJ1-1	CASSQAGLYMDEAFF	TGCGCCAGCAGCCAAGCGGGTTTGTATATGGATGAAGCTTTCTTT
NA	TRBV12-3/TRBV12-4	16	NA	TRBJ2-1	CASRRQATISYNEQFF	TGTGCCAGCAGAAGACAGGCAACTATCTCCTACAATGAGCAGTTCTTC